This section outlines one TCR beta chain sequence together with its context. These data come from a study of blood T cell repertoires in COVID-19. Trimming cost V 8 bases and J 2 bases; bases outside gene matches: 12. This CDR3 is 16 amino acids long. The V gene's germline CDR1 is MNHEY and CDR2 SMNVEV (reference sequence). Profiling relied on immunoSEQ multiplex PCR, and the TCRdb table lists in-frame clones only, not all of them. This sample carries more than 300,000 clones, 88% of them seen once, and the ten largest clones take 1.5% to 2%. The source is a woman between 25 and 40 years old with COVID-19, enrolled during active disease. V and J are TRBV27 and TRBJ2-1; 7 bases line up with TRBD2. Sequencing used peripheral blood. The CDR3 here is CASRRGRATPYNEQFF. The CDR3 bases are TGTGCCAGCCGGCGGGGGAGGGCCACTCCCTACAATGAGCAGTTCTTC.